This is a list of T cell receptor beta chains from one sample in a study of Tregs in tolerant kidney transplant recipients. The method was immunoSEQ multiplex PCR; TCRdb's version includes in-frame clones alone and lacks a portion of them. The sample lists 60,000 to 95,000 clones; 98% were seen once. The specimen comprised CD4+ T cells from blood, sampled before the transplant. The receptors derive from a human donor who received a combined kidney and bone marrow transplant. CDR3s include the opening cysteine and the closing phenylalanine or tryptophan. The order of the fields is V gene, CDR3 length, CDR3 protein.

v_gene: TRBV6-4; len: 13; CDR3aa: CASRFSGGTEQFF
v_gene: TRBV2; len: 15; CDR3aa: CASRRGLAEYNEQFF
v_gene: TRBV7-9; len: 17; CDR3aa: CASSHGKGAWGQETQYF
v_gene: TRBV7-2; len: 15; CDR3aa: CASSISGGPNNEQFF
v_gene: TRBV18; len: 13; CDR3aa: CASSRDRQETQYF
v_gene: TRBV7-2; len: 13; CDR3aa: CASSSAGPGIQYF
v_gene: TRBV6-5; len: 13; CDR3aa: CASSLSGNSPLHF
v_gene: TRBV7-2; len: 19; CDR3aa: CASSPRVGGAPSGANVLTF
v_gene: TRBV18; len: 18; CDR3aa: CASSPQAGPEGMNTEAFF
v_gene: TRBV7-2; len: 13; CDR3aa: CASSETGNTEAFF
v_gene: TRBV5-4; len: 16; CDR3aa: CASSVRPNLNTGELFF
v_gene: TRBV6-4; len: 19; CDR3aa: CASSDPLHSLQGLNEKLFF
v_gene: TRBV7-6; len: 15; CDR3aa: CASSHRQTQGKTQYF
v_gene: TRBV29-1; len: 13; CDR3aa: CSVERRGADIQYF
v_gene: TRBV2; len: 13; CDR3aa: CASRAEGNQPQHF
v_gene: TRBV4-1; len: 14; CDR3aa: CASRRTGRDYGYTF
v_gene: TRBV7-7; len: 16; CDR3aa: CASSLAGRAGRKTQYF
v_gene: TRBV5-4; len: 11; CDR3aa: CASSSSYEQYF
v_gene: TRBV5-1; len: 16; CDR3aa: CASSLAGREGRYEQYF
v_gene: TRBV18; len: 16; CDR3aa: CASSPMERARNYGYTF
v_gene: TRBV18; len: 12; CDR3aa: CASSPPDQPQHF
v_gene: TRBV5-1; len: 15; CDR3aa: CASTPDRVGTGELFF